This T cell receptor (beta chain) was sequenced in a study of vaccination effects on CD4 cells after COVID-19. Study at large: Two doses of either BNT162b2 or mRNA-1273 were given to each participant. Supplemented with 9.5 to 10 IU/ml IL-2 and about 10 ug/ml peptides, two million PBMC per well were kept in culture.

Subsequent to a culture period of roughly 11 days, CD4+ T cells were isolated. Fresh IL-2-containing medium replaced half the medium on days 3 and 7. Trimming took 0 bases from V and 4 from J, leaving 3 bases between them. CDR1 and CDR2 (germline): LGHDT, YNNKEL (reference sequence). CDR3 length: 12 amino acids. On this clone itself: Its antigen is unknown. The identical CDR3 is also encoded by other nucleotide sequences in the sample.

TCRdb's copy holds only in-frame clones and misses some; the assay was immunoSEQ multiplex PCR. The sample consists of under 40,000 clones, roughly 87% of them appearing once. This receptor was obtained from a human donor who received a COVID-19 vaccine. Sequencing used CD4+ T cells from PBMCs cultured without peptide, obtained before COVID-19 vaccination. The chain has TRBV3-1 (or the pseudogene TRBV3-2) and TRBJ2-5; D is unresolved. Here the CDR3 reads CASSQDRETQYF. In nucleotides, the CDR3 is TGTGCCAGCAGCCAAGATAGAGAGACCCAGTACTTC.